Listed below are T cell receptor beta chains from one sample, sequenced in a study of identical twins. In TCRdb, the 5' RACE reads were re-called with MiXCR into one record per CDR3 protein. Here the sample spans a few hundred thousand distinct CDR3 sequences, 9.5% to 10% being singletons. These sequences were also reported in another study, on yellow fever vaccine responses in identical twins.

The sequenced sample consisted of PBMCs. These receptors originate from a woman aged 18 to 35 in good health. Both conserved end residues are part of each CDR3. D genes are given only for firm matches. Some rows have no size entry. The others give once, few or many, or a class for an expanded clone.

clone_size | j_call | d_call | v_call | cdr3_nt | cdr3_aa
. | TRBJ2-1 | TRBD1 | TRBV7-2 | TGTGCCAGCAGCTCCCCCGACAGGGAAGATGAGCAGTTCTTC | CASSSPDREDEQFF
. | TRBJ2-1 | TRBD2 | TRBV20-1 | TGCAGTGCTAGAGGGACTAGCGGGGGGGCCTTTTCGGTTGAGCAGTTCTTC | CSARGTSGGAFSVEQFF
many | TRBJ1-2 | TRBD1 | TRBV28 | TGTGCCAGCAGTCGACCGTCGGGACAGGGAGCTAACTATGGCTACACCTTC | CASSRPSGQGANYGYTF
few | TRBJ2-7 | . | TRBV6-2/TRBV6-3 | TGTGCCAGCAGCACACCTCCCCAGACAGGGACTTACGAGCAGTACTTC | CASSTPPQTGTYEQYF
. | TRBJ2-1 | . | TRBV9 | TGTGCCAGCAGCGTAGCTGGTAGGGGTGAGCAGTTCTTC | CASSVAGRGEQFF
many | TRBJ2-1 | . | TRBV5-1 | TGCGCCAGCAGCTTGGAGAGGGGGGCGGATGAGCAGTTCTTC | CASSLERGADEQFF
few | TRBJ1-1 | . | TRBV7-8 | TGTGCCAGCAGCATTCATAACAGGGACCGGAACACTGAAGCTTTCTTT | CASSIHNRDRNTEAFF
. | TRBJ2-7 | . | TRBV7-9 | TGTGCCAGCAGCTTTCAAAAGGCCTACGAGCAGTACTTC | CASSFQKAYEQYF
many | TRBJ2-2 | TRBD1 | TRBV7-2 | TGTGCCAGCAGCCTGGGACAGGGAGGGACCGGGGAGCTGTTTTTT | CASSLGQGGTGELFF
. | TRBJ1-4 | . | TRBV5-1 | TGCGCCAGCAGCTTGGGGTGGACCGATGAAAAACTGTTTTTT | CASSLGWTDEKLFF
few | TRBJ2-1 | . | TRBV30 | TGTGCCTGGAGTTCAATGGACGCGTTACAGTTCTTC | CAWSSMDALQFF
. | TRBJ2-3 | TRBD2 | TRBV30 | TGTGCCTGGAGTGCAGCGGGGGGGGATACGCAGTATTTT | CAWSAAGGDTQYF
many | TRBJ2-3 | TRBD2 | TRBV27 | TGTGCCAGCAGTTTATATCAGCGGGACGTAGATACGCAGTATTTT | CASSLYQRDVDTQYF
few | TRBJ2-5 | TRBD1 | TRBV28 | TGTGCCAGCAGCTTGAGACAGGGTACGGAGACCCAGTACTTC | CASSLRQGTETQYF
few | TRBJ2-7 | TRBD2 | TRBV20-1 | TGCAGTGCTAGAGAAGCGGGAAAGGGGACCTACGAGCAGTACTTC | CSAREAGKGTYEQYF
. | TRBJ2-1 | . | TRBV11-2 | TGTGCCAGCAGCTTAGGAGTGTATGAGCAGTTCTTC | CASSLGVYEQFF
few | TRBJ2-7 | . | TRBV20-1 | TGCAGTGCTAGAGTAACGTACTACTCCTACGAGCAGTACTTC | CSARVTYYSYEQYF
. | TRBJ2-5 | . | TRBV7-2 | TGTGCCAGCAGCACCCGGGAAAGCTCCTACGAGACCCAGTACTTC | CASSTRESSYETQYF
few | TRBJ2-1 | TRBD2 | TRBV11-1 | TGTGCCAGCAGCGAACTAGCGGGGGGCTCTGAGCAGTTCTTC | CASSELAGGSEQFF
. | TRBJ2-1 | . | TRBV28 | TGTGCCAGCAGGTTGGGCTCTAGCCGCAATGAGCAGTTCTTC | CASRLGSSRNEQFF